Listed below are T cell receptor beta chains from one sample, sequenced in a study of vaccination and CD4 T cells after COVID-19. TCRdb re-called the PCR reads with MiXCR, one entry per CDR3 protein. The top ten clones hold 9% to 10% of a sample with about 19,000 distinct CDR3 sequences, over 55% of them seen once. These receptors have no known antigen. This specimen consisted of CD4+ T cells from blood, cultured in vitro, obtained after SARS-CoV-2 vaccination. These receptors all come from a human donor who had recovered from COVID-19. Each CDR3 is given with its conserved first and last residue. A D gene is named only where the DNA matches it firmly. Only some rows state a clone size, as once, few, many or a class for expanded clones.

>.|TRBV11-3|TRBJ1-1|few
TGTGCCAGCAGCCCAGACGGGGGGGGGAACACTGAAGCTTTCTTT
CASSPDGGGNTEAFF
>.|TRBV15|TRBJ1-3|.
TGTGCCACCAGCAGAGACCCAGGGTATGGAAACACCATATATTTT
CATSRDPGYGNTIYF
>.|TRBV10-3|TRBJ1-2|few
TGTGCCATCAGTGGAGTAAACAGGGTCTATGGCTACACCTTC
CAISGVNRVYGYTF
>.|TRBV9|TRBJ2-1|.
TGTGCCAGCAGCGTCGCACCGGGACTTCGGCACAATGAGCAGTTCTTC
CASSVAPGLRHNEQFF
>TRBD1|TRBV20-1|TRBJ2-5|.
TGCAGTGCTCAGAACCCCAGGGGGACCCAAGAGACCCAGTACTTC
CSAQNPRGTQETQYF
>.|TRBV6-1|TRBJ1-5|medium-sized
TGTGCCAGCAGAGGTGAGATTAGCAATCAGCCCCAGCATTTT
CASRGEISNQPQHF
>TRBD2|TRBV6-2/TRBV6-3|TRBJ2-1|.
TGTGCCAGCAGTAACTTAGCGGGAGGTTTGAATGAGCAGTTCTTC
CASSNLAGGLNEQFF
>TRBD2|TRBV29-1|TRBJ2-1|.
TGCAGCGTTGATACTAGCGGCAGCTCTTACAATGAGCAGTTCTTC
CSVDTSGSSYNEQFF
>TRBD2|TRBV6-4|TRBJ2-2|.
TGTGCCAGCAGTGACTCGGGAGGGACTAGCGGGAGGGCCATCGCCGGGGAGCTGTTTTTT
CASSDSGGTSGRAIAGELFF
>TRBD1|TRBV6-5|TRBJ2-5|.
TGTGCCAGCAGTTACACCGGGACAGGGGGACAGACCCAGTACTTC
CASSYTGTGGQTQYF
>.|TRBV7-8|TRBJ1-2|.
TGTGCCAGCAGCTTAGCGGACAGACTAAGCTACACCTTC
CASSLADRLSYTF
>.|TRBV30|TRBJ2-5|.
TGTGCCTGGGGGGCGGGGGAGACCCAGTACTTC
CAWGAGETQYF
>TRBD2|TRBV5-8|TRBJ2-1|.
TGTGTCAGCAGCTTGGCGGCTAGCGGGAGGTACAATGAGCAGTTCTTC
CVSSLAASGRYNEQFF
>TRBD1|TRBV20-1|TRBJ1-1|.
TGCAGTGCTAGTGGCGGGACAGGCACTGAAGCTTTCTTT
CSASGGTGTEAFF
>TRBD1|TRBV6-2/TRBV6-3|TRBJ1-2|few
TGTGCCAGCAGGATTTCCGGGACAGCCAACTATGGCTACACCTTC
CASRISGTANYGYTF
>TRBD1|TRBV10-3|TRBJ1-1|once
TGTGCCATACGGGACAGCGGGACCACTGAAGCTTTCTTT
CAIRDSGTTEAFF
>TRBD1|TRBV5-1|TRBJ1-5|.
TGCGCCAGCAGCTTGGATACAGGGGAACAGCCCCAGCATTTT
CASSLDTGEQPQHF
>TRBD1|TRBV24-1|TRBJ2-1|.
TGTGCCACCAGTGACCCCAGTCCCGGGACAGGTTCCAATGAGCAGTTCTTC
CATSDPSPGTGSNEQFF
>TRBD2|TRBV3-1|TRBJ2-3|.
TGTGCCAGCAGCCATGGCGGGAGGACAGATACGCAGTATTTT
CASSHGGRTDTQYF
>.|TRBV23-1|TRBJ1-1|.
TGCGCCAGCACCCGACGGGGTTACGTAGTAAGCACTGAAGCTTTCTTT
CASTRRGYVVSTEAFF
>TRBD1|TRBV6-1|TRBJ1-5|few
TGTGCCAGCACCAGTGAACAGGGGGGTTCGTCCCAGCATTTT
CASTSEQGGSSQHF
>TRBD2|TRBV20-1|TRBJ2-5|.
TGCAGTGCTAGAGATTTGGCGGGAGCGGAGACCCAGTACTTC
CSARDLAGAETQYF
>.|TRBV24-1|TRBJ2-1|.
TGTGCCACCAGTCCGGAGGGCCGGACGAATGAGCAGTTCTTC
CATSPEGRTNEQFF
>.|TRBV7-9|TRBJ2-3|.
TGTGCCAGCAGCTACAGGACGGGGGGCACAGATACGCAGTATTTT
CASSYRTGGTDTQYF
>TRBD1|TRBV2|TRBJ1-5|few
TGTGCCAGCAGTAATTCTCGAAGCAGGGGGCTCGGCAATCAGCCCCAGCATTTT
CASSNSRSRGLGNQPQHF
>TRBD1|TRBV29-1|TRBJ2-2|.
TGCAGCGTTGGGTCACAGGGGATCACCGGGGAGCTGTTTTTT
CSVGSQGITGELFF
>.|TRBV19|TRBJ1-1|few
TGTGCCAGTGGGTACAGGTTGAACACTGAAGCTTTCTTT
CASGYRLNTEAFF
>TRBD1|TRBV6-2/TRBV6-3|TRBJ1-2|.
TGTGCCAGCAGTCCCGACAGGGGGTCTAGGAATGGCTACACCTTC
CASSPDRGSRNGYTF
>.|TRBV20-1|TRBJ1-5|.
TGCAGTGCTAGAGATAGGGGCAATCAGCCCCAGCATTTT
CSARDRGNQPQHF
>.|TRBV7-9|TRBJ1-1|once
TGTGCCAGCAGCTTAGGGGAGTTCACTGAAGCTTTCTTT
CASSLGEFTEAFF
>TRBD1|TRBV7-6|TRBJ1-2|.
TGTGCCAGCAGCCCGGGGACAGGGATTGGCTACACCTTC
CASSPGTGIGYTF
>TRBD2|TRBV5-1|TRBJ2-5|.
TGCGCCAGCAGCTGGGTCGGGGGGGCGTTTGAGACCCAGTACTTC
CASSWVGGAFETQYF
>.|TRBV19|TRBJ1-2|once
TGTGCCAGTAGTATGGCCAGGGAGGGTGGCTACACCTTC
CASSMAREGGYTF
>TRBD1|TRBV6-1|TRBJ1-1|.
TGTGCCAGTTTGACAGGGGGCCCCACTGAAGCTTTCTTT
CASLTGGPTEAFF